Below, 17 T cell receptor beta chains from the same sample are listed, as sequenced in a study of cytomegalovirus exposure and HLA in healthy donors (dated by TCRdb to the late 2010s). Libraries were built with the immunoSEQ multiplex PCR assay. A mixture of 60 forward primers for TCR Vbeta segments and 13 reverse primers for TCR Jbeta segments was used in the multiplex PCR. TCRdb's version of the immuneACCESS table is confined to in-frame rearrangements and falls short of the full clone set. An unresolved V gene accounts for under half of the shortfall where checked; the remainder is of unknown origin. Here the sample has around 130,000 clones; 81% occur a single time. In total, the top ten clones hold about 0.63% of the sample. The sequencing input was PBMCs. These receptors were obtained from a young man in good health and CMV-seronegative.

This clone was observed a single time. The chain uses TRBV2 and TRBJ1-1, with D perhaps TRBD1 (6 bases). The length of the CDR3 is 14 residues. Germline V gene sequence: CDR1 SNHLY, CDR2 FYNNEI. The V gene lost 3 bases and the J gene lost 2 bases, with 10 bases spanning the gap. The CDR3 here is CASSEQGLNTEAFF. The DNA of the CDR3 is TGTGCCAGCAGTGAGCAGGGGTTAAACACTGAAGCTTTCTTT.

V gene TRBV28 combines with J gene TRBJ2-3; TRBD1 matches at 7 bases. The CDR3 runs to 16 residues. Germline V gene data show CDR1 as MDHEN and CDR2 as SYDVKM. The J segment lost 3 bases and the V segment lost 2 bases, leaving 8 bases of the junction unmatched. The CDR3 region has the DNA TGTGCCAGCAGTTTAGGGGACCTGGACAGGACAGATACGCAGTATTTT. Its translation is CASSLGDLDRTDTQYF. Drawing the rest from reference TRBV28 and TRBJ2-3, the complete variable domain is DVKVTQSSRYLVKRTGEKVFLECVQDMDHENMFWYRQDPGLGLRLIYFSYDVKMKEKGDIPEGYSVSREKKERFSLILESASTNQTSMYLCASSLGDLDRTDTQYFGPGTRLTVL.

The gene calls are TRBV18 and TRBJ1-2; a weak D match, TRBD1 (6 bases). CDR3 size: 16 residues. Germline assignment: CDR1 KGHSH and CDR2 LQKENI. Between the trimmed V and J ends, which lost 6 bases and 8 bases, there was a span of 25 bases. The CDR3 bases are TGTGCCAGCTCGCCCCGACCGGACAGTCCGTTTTTAGGCTACACCTTC. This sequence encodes CASSPRPDSPFLGYTF.

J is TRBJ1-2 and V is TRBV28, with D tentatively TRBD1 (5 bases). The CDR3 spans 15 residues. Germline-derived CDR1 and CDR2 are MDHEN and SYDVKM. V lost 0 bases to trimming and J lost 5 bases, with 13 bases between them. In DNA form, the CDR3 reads TGTGCCAGCAGTTTATGGACCCTCGGGGGATATGGCTACACCTTC. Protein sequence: CASSLWTLGGYGYTF.

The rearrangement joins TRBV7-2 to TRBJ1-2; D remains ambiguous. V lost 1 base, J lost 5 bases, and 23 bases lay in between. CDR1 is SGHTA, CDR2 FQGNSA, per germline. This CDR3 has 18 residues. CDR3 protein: CASSLVTAYPQLGYGYTF. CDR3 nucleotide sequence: TGTGCCAGCAGCTTAGTCACGGCTTACCCCCAGCTCGGGTATGGCTACACCTTC.

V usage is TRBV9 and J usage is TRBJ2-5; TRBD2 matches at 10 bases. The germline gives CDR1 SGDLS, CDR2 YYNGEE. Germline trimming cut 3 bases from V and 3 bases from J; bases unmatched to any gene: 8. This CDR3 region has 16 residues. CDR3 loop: CASSELAGALEETQYF. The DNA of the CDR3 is TGTGCCAGCAGCGAGCTAGCGGGGGCCTTAGAAGAGACCCAGTACTTC.

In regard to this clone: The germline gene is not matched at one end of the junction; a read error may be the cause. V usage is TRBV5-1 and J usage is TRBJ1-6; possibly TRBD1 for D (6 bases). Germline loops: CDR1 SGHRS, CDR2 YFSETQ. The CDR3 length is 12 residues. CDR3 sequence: CASSLEAGVRIF. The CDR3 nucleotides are TGCGCCAGCAGCTTGGAGGCAGGGGTTCGGATTTTT.

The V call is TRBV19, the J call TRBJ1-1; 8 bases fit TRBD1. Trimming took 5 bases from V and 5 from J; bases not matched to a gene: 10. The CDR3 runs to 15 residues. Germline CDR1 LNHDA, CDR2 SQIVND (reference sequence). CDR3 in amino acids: CASSYGTGGTTEAFF. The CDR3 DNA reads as TGTGCCAGTAGTTATGGGACAGGTGGGACTACTGAAGCTTTCTTT.

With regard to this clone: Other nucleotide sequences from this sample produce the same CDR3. CDR3 in DNA: TGTGCCAGCTCACCTGGGCAGGGGGGCTCCTACGAGCAGTACTTC. It specifies CASSPGQGGSYEQYF. V usage is TRBV18 and J usage is TRBJ2-7; D is perhaps TRBD1 (7 bases). The ends were cut back, 3 bases at V and 0 bases at J, with 12 bases in the middle. CDR1 and CDR2 (germline): KGHSH, LQKENI. The CDR3 is 15 amino acids.

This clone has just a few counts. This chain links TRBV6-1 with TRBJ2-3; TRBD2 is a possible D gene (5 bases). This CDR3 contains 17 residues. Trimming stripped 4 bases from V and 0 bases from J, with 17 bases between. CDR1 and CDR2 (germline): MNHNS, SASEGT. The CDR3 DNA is TGTGCCAGCAGTGCACAAAAGGGAGTCACTAGCACAGATACGCAGTATTTT. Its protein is CASSAQKGVTSTDTQYF.

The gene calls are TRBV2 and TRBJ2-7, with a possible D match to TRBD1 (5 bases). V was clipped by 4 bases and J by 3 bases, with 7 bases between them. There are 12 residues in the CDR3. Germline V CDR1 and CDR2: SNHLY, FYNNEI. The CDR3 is CASSVQGYEQYF. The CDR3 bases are TGTGCCAGCAGTGTGCAGGGCTACGAGCAGTACTTC.

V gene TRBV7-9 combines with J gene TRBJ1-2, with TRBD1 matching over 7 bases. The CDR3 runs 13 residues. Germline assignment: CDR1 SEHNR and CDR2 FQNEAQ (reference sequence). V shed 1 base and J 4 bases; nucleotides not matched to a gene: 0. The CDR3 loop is CASSLGTGYGYTF. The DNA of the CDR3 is TGTGCCAGCAGCTTAGGGACAGGCTATGGCTACACCTTC.

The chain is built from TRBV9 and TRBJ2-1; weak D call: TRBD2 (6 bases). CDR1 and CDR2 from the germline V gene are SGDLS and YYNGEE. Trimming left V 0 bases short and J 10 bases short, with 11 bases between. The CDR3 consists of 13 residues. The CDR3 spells CASSVDGGTEQFF. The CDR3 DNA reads TGTGCCAGCAGCGTAGACGGGGGTACGGAGCAGTTCTTC.

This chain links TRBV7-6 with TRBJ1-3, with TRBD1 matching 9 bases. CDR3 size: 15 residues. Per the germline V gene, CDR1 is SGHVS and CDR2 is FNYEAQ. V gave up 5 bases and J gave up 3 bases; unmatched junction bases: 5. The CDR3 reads CASSRRTGDGNTIYF. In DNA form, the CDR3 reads TGTGCCAGCAGCCGTCGGACAGGGGATGGAAACACCATATATTTT.

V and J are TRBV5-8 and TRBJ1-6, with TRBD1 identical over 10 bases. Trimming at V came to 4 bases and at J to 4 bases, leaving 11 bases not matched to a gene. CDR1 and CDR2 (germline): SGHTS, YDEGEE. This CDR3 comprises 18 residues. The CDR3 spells CASSVRDRGLSYNSPLHF. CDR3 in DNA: TGTGCCAGCAGCGTCCGGGACAGGGGCCTCTCGTATAATTCACCCCTCCACTTT.

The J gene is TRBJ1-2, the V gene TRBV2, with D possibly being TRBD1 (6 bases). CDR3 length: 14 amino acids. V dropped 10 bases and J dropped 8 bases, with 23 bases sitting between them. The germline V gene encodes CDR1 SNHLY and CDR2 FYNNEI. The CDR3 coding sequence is TGTGCCACGGGAAGACGACAGGACACCCGAGGCTACACCTTC. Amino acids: CATGRRQDTRGYTF.

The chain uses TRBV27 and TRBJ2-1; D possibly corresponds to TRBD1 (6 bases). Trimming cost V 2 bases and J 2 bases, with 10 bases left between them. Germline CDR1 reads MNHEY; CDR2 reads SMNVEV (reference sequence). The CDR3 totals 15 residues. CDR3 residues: CASSLQGIPYNEQFF. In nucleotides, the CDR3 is TGTGCCAGCAGTTTACAGGGGATCCCCTACAATGAGCAGTTCTTC.